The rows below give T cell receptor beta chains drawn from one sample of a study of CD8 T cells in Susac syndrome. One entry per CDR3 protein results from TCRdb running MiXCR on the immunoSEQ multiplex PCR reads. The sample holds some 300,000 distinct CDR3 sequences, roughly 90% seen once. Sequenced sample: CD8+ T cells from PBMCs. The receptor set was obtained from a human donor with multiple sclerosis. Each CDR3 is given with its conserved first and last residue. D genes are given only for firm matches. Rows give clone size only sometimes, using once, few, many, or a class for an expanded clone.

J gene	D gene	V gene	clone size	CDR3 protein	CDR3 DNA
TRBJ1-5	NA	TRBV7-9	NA	CASSHRNRPPDSNQPQHF	TGTGCCAGCAGCCATCGAAACAGGCCGCCTGACAGCAATCAGCCCCAGCATTTT
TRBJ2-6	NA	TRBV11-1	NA	CASSSEAPGANVLTF	TGTGCCAGCAGCTCCGAGGCCCCTGGGGCCAACGTCCTGACTTTC
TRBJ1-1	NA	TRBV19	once	CASSPWSGGNTEAFF	TGTGCCAGTAGTCCGTGGTCGGGGGGCAACACTGAAGCTTTCTTT
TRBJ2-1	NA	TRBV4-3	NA	CASSRLWGSYNEQFF	TGCGCCAGCAGCCGTCTATGGGGTTCCTACAATGAGCAGTTCTTC
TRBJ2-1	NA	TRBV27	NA	CASSLRVLDFSYNEQFF	TGTGCCAGCAGTCTCCGGGTCCTCGACTTCTCCTACAATGAGCAGTTCTTC
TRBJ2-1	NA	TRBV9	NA	CASNPGGSYNEQFF	TGTGCCAGCAACCCAGGAGGTTCCTACAATGAGCAGTTCTTC
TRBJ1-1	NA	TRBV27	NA	CASSLIGFSSNTEAFF	TGTGCCAGCAGTTTAATAGGGTTTTCATCGAACACTGAAGCTTTCTTT
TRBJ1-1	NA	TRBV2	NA	CASSDNREAFF	TGTGCCAGCAGTGATAACAGGGAAGCTTTCTTT
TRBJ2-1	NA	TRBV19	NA	CASSMHPSYNEQFF	TGTGCCAGTAGTATGCACCCGTCCTACAATGAGCAGTTCTTC
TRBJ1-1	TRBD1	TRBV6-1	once	CASSYQGDTEAFF	TGTGCCAGCAGTTATCAGGGGGACACTGAAGCTTTCTTT
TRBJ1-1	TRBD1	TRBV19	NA	CASSSTTGGRGAFF	TGTGCCAGTAGTTCTACTACAGGGGGAAGGGGAGCTTTCTTT
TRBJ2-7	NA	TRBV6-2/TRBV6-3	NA	CASSYGGGLEQYF	TGTGCCAGCAGTTACGGGGGCGGGCTCGAGCAGTACTTC
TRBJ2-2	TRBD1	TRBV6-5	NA	CASSYRTGGSGELFF	TGTGCCAGCAGCTATAGGACAGGGGGTAGCGGGGAGCTGTTTTTT
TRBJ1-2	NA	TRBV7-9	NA	CASSLGQDYGYTF	TGTGCCAGCAGCTTAGGACAGGATTATGGCTACACCTTC
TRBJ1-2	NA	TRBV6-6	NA	CASTPGRPGYTF	TGTGCCAGCACCCCAGGACGGCCTGGCTACACCTTC
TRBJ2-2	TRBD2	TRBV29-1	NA	CSVQSSGLGTGELFF	TGCAGCGTCCAATCTAGCGGATTAGGCACCGGGGAGCTGTTTTTT
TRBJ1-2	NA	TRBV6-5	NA	CASRGGTTYGYTF	TGTGCCAGCAGAGGTGGGACGACCTATGGCTACACCTTC
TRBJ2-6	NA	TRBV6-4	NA	CASSDRGLGSGANVLTF	TGTGCCAGCAGTGACCGGGGTCTAGGGTCTGGGGCCAACGTCCTGACTTTC
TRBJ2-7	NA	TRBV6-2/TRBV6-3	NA	CASFHGEGAEQYF	TGTGCCAGCTTCCACGGGGAAGGGGCCGAGCAGTACTTC
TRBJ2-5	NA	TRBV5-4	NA	CASSFTEQETQYF	TGTGCCAGCAGCTTTACAGAACAAGAGACCCAGTACTTC
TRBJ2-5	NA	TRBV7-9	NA	CASRRIGGIETQYF	TGTGCCAGCAGACGGATAGGGGGGATAGAGACCCAGTACTTC
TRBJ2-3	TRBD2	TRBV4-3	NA	CASSQDLGSGPWDTQYF	TGCGCCAGCAGCCAAGATCTGGGTAGCGGGCCCTGGGATACGCAGTATTTT
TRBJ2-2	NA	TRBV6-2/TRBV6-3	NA	CASLHFLTSPSGELFF	TGTGCCAGCCTACATTTTTTGACTAGTCCGTCCGGGGAGCTGTTTTTT
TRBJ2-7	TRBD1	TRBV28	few	CASRTGDPYEQYF	TGTGCCAGCCGTACAGGGGATCCCTACGAGCAGTACTTC
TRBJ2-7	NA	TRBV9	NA	CASSGPRGLSSYEQYF	TGTGCCAGCAGCGGTCCGCGGGGATTAAGCTCCTACGAGCAGTACTTC
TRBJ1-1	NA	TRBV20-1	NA	CSANGIMNTEAFF	TGCAGTGCTAACGGGATAATGAACACTGAAGCTTTCTTT
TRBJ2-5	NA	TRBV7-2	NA	CASSLFQGHLVQETQYF	TGTGCCAGCAGCTTATTTCAGGGACACCTTGTACAAGAGACCCAGTACTTC
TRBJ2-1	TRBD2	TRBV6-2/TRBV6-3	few	CASTRLAGGPDEQFF	TGTGCCAGCACACGACTAGCGGGAGGGCCGGATGAGCAGTTCTTC